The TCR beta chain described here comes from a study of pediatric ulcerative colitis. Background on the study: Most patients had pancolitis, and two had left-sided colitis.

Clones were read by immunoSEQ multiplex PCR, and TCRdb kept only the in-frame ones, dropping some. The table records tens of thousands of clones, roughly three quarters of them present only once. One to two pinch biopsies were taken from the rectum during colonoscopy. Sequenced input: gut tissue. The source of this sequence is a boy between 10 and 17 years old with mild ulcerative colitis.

CDR3 nucleotide sequence: TGTGCCAGTAGTTTCGGGACTAGCGTCACAGATACGCAGTATTTT. Its protein product is CASSFGTSVTDTQYF. The J gene is TRBJ2-3, the V gene TRBV19; 10 nucleotides match TRBD2. CDR3 length: 15 residues. The germline V gene has CDR1 LNHDA and CDR2 SQIVND (reference sequence). V was pared by 5 bases and J by 2 bases, with 4 bases of the junction left unmatched.